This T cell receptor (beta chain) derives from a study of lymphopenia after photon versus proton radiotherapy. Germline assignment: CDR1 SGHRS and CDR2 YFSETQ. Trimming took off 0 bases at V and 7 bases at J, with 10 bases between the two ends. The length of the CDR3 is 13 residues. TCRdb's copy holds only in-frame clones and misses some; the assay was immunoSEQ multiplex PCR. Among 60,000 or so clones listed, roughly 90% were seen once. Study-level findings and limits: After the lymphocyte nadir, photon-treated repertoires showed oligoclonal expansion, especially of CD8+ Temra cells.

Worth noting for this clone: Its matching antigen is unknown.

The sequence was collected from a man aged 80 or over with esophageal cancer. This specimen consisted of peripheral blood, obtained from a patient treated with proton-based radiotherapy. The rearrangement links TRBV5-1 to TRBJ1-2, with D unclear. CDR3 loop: CASSLVVGGGYTF. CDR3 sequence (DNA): TGCGCCAGCAGCTTGGTAGTCGGTGGTGGCTACACCTTC. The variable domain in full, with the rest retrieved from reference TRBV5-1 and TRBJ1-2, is KAGVTQTPRYLIKTRGQQVTLSCSPISGHRSVSWYQQTPGQGLQFLFEYFSETQRNKGNFPGRFSGRQFSNSRSEMNVSTLELGDSALYLCASSLVVGGGYTFGSGTRLTVV.